These 29 T cell receptor beta chains were sequenced from one sample in a study of post-analysis software for immune sequencing data. Broader study findings: In patients, about 5 TRBV segments were more frequent than in controls, with TRBV5-6, TRBV5-1 and TRBV20-1 among them.

Their target antigens are unknown. Unique molecular identifiers were present in the TCR beta cDNA libraries. TCRdb re-analysed the PCR reads in MiXCR, keeping a single row per CDR3 protein. Here the sample spans about 620,000 distinct CDR3 sequences, roughly two fifths being singletons. The sequencing input was blood. The receptors were gathered from a girl aged 10 to 17 with multiple sclerosis.

V gene TRBV12-5 combines with J gene TRBJ2-3; TRBD2 agrees at 8 bases. The germline gives CDR1 LGHNT, CDR2 FRNRAP. V trimming: 7 bases; J trimming: 6 bases; junction bases outside the gene matches: 9. The CDR3 consists of 14 residues. Here the CDR3 DNA reads TGTGCTAGTGCCTCGGGGGGGGCCCTTGATACGCAGTATTTT. The encoded protein is CASASGGALDTQYF.

The chain links TRBV3-1 to TRBJ2-3; 9 bases line up with TRBD2. The germline V gene encodes CDR1 LGHDT and CDR2 YNNKEL (reference sequence). V trimming: 5 bases; J trimming: 0 bases; junction bases outside the gene matches: 15. This CDR3 is built from 19 residues. CDR3 protein: CASSAYPTSGDYSTDTQYF. CDR3 sequence (DNA): TGTGCCAGCAGCGCATACCCGACTAGCGGAGATTATAGCACAGATACGCAGTATTTT.

This clonotype was observed many times. This chain uses TRBV27 with TRBJ2-3, with D unclear. The CDR3 covers 14 residues. The germline V gene has CDR1 MNHEY and CDR2 SMNVEV (reference sequence). With 4 bases removed from V and 7 bases from J, the gap between germline ends came to 15 bases. The CDR3 DNA sequence: TGTGCCAGCAGTTCCGGTGGTGAAACGAATACGCAGTATTTT. It encodes CASSSGGETNTQYF.

In this sample, this clonotype turned up a few times. This chain links TRBV20-1 with TRBJ2-1, with D perhaps TRBD2 (7 bases). Trimming left V 1 base short and J 3 bases short, with 16 bases between. Germline assignment: CDR1 DFQATT and CDR2 SNEGSKA (reference sequence). The CDR3 covers 16 residues. The CDR3 sequence is CSARVMAGANYNEQFF. DNA for the CDR3: TGCAGTGCTAGAGTTATGGCGGGGGCCAACTACAATGAGCAGTTCTTC.

Only a few counts were recorded for this clonotype. The chain couples TRBV20-1 to TRBJ2-1; weak D call: TRBD1 (6 bases). The CDR3 contains 14 residues. Germline CDR1 DFQATT, CDR2 SNEGSKA (reference sequence). Trimming took off 6 bases at V and 6 bases at J, with 18 bases between the two ends. The CDR3 DNA reads TGCAGTGCAGCGCGGACAGAGCAAAGCAATGAGCAGTTCTTC. Encoded protein: CSAARTEQSNEQFF.

This clonotype has more than one count but fewer than ten. The V and J genes are TRBV29-1 and TRBJ2-3, with a weak D call TRBD2 (5 bases). Deletions cut 4 bases from V and 2 bases from J, with 10 bases between. The CDR3 extends over 13 amino acids. CDR1 SQVTM and CDR2 ANQGSEA come from the germline V gene. For the CDR3, the DNA is TGCAGCGTTGGCGGAGGATACACAGATACGCAGTATTTT. It specifies CSVGGGYTDTQYF.

Only a few counts were recorded for this clonotype. The chain is built from TRBV29-1 and TRBJ1-4; TRBD1 is a possible D gene (5 bases). CDR1 is SQVTM, CDR2 ANQGSEA, per germline. There are 14 residues in the CDR3. V lost 7 bases to trimming and J lost 7 bases, with 19 bases between them. DNA for the CDR3: TGCAGCGGAAGCGGGGGAGCTTCAGGTGAAAAACTGTTTTTT. Protein: CSGSGGASGEKLFF.

There are a few counts of this clonotype. The chain couples TRBV7-2 to TRBJ2-1; 7 nucleotides align to TRBD2. Germline CDR1 and CDR2: SGHTA and FQGNSA. Unmatched junction bases numbered 10, after V lost 3 bases and J lost 5 bases. This CDR3 has 16 amino acids. CDR3 nucleotides: TGTGCCAGCAGCTTGCGGGGCGGGGGATCAAACAATGAGCAGTTCTTC. Translating it yields CASSLRGGGSNNEQFF.

The rearrangement links TRBV12-3 or TRBV12-4 to TRBJ1-1; D is uncertain. The V end was cut by 3 bases, the J end by 5 bases, with 10 bases between. This CDR3 region has 13 residues. CDR3 in amino acids: CASSFGYRTEAFF. CDR3 DNA sequence: TGTGCCAGCAGTTTTGGTTATAGGACTGAAGCTTTCTTT.

This chain links TRBV7-2 with TRBJ1-5; D unclear. V dropped 4 bases and J dropped 4 bases, with 11 bases sitting between them. CDR3 length equals 14 residues. Germline loops: CDR1 SGHTA, CDR2 FQGNSA. This CDR3 reads CASSSPINNQPQHF. The CDR3 nucleotides read TGTGCCAGCAGCTCACCGATAAATAATCAGCCCCAGCATTTT. The full variable domain, completed using reference TRBV7-2 and TRBJ1-5, is GAGVSQSPSNKVTEKGKDVELRCDPISGHTALYWYRQSLGQGLEFLIYFQGNSAPDKSGLPSDRFSAERTGGSVSTLTIQRTQQEDSAVYLCASSSPINNQPQHFGDGTRLSIL.

This clonotype has just one count. The CDR3 loop is CASSPREGDDEQYF. The CDR3 DNA reads TGTGCCAGCAGCCCTCGTGAGGGTGACGACGAGCAGTACTTC. This rearrangement joins TRBV11-3 to TRBJ2-5; TRBD2 might be the D (5 bases). The J call is uncertain, as TRBJ2-7 better fits the DNA end. This CDR3 has 14 amino acids. The germline V gene encodes CDR1 SGHNT and CDR2 YENEEA.

The V gene is TRBV7-8, the J gene TRBJ2-5, with 13 bases that match TRBD2. This CDR3 has 21 residues. V was clipped by 6 bases and J by 3 bases; unmatched bases: 22. Germline assignment: CDR1 SGHVS and CDR2 FQNEAQ. CDR3 DNA: TGTGCCAGCAGTCCAGACCGACCGTTCACTAGCGGGAGGGCGGAGAAAGAGACCCAGTACTTC. It yields the protein CASSPDRPFTSGRAEKETQYF.

Remarks on this clonotype: Sequence at one end of the junction differs from germline and may be a read error. This rearrangement joins TRBV29-1 to TRBJ1-2, with a tentative D call TRBD1 (6 bases). This CDR3 region has 12 residues. The germline gives CDR1 SQVTM, CDR2 ANQGSEA. CDR3 nucleotide sequence: TGCAGCGTCGAAGGGGGTGACTATGGCTACACCTTC. It encodes CSVEGGDYGYTF. The whole variable domain, filled in from reference TRBV29-1 and TRBJ1-2, reads SAVISQKPSRDICQRGTSLTIQCQVDSQVTMMFWYRQQPGQSLTLIATANQGSEATYESGFVIDKFPISRPNLTFSTLTVSNMSPEDSSIYLCSVEGGDYGYTFGSGTRLTVV.

The table lists this clonotype with many counts. The J gene is TRBJ2-1, the V gene TRBV5-1; TRBD2 might be the D (7 bases). The CDR3 totals 15 residues. V lost 0 bases and J 4 bases, leaving 11 bases between the germline ends. From germline, CDR1 is SGHRS and CDR2 YFSETQ. CDR3 sequence reads: CASSLAGGGYNEQFF. The CDR3 bases are TGCGCCAGCAGCTTGGCGGGGGGCGGGTACAATGAGCAGTTCTTC.

In this sample, this clonotype turned up a few times. The chain links TRBV12-3 or TRBV12-4 to TRBJ1-2, with D possibly being TRBD1 (6 bases). V lost 5 bases and J 8 bases, leaving 18 bases between the germline ends. The CDR3 spans 14 residues. DNA of the CDR3: TGTGCCAGCAGTCAACCGGACAGATGGGGAGGCTACACCTTC. Translating it yields CASSQPDRWGGYTF.

The V call is TRBV29-1, the J call TRBJ1-4, with TRBD1 as a possible D gene (5 bases). Trimming took 7 bases from V and 8 from J, leaving 14 bases between them. This CDR3 has 12 amino acids. Per the germline V gene, CDR1 is SQVTM and CDR2 is ANQGSEA. CDR3 DNA sequence: TGCAGCGCGAGGGACCGGGGGGAAAAACTGTTTTTT. Its protein product is CSARDRGEKLFF.

The chain couples TRBV12-3 or TRBV12-4 to TRBJ2-1; TRBD1 matches 7 bases. The CDR3 runs to 13 residues. The trim removed 7 bases at V and 3 bases at J, leaving 3 bases unmatched. Written as DNA, the CDR3 is TGTGCCAGCATCGGACAGGTCTACAATGAGCAGTTCTTC. Translated, it gives CASIGQVYNEQFF.

The chain combines TRBV7-9 with TRBJ1-2, with D perhaps matching TRBD1 (5 bases). Germline values: CDR1 SEHNR, CDR2 FQNEAQ (reference sequence). V lost 5 bases, J lost 5 bases, and 18 bases lay in between. There are 15 residues in the CDR3. CDR3 sequence: CASSPLTRRGYGYTF. The DNA for the CDR3 is TGTGCCAGCAGCCCACTAACAAGAAGGGGATATGGCTACACCTTC.

This chain joins TRBV20-1 and TRBJ2-1; 8 positions match TRBD2. CDR3 length: 14 residues. Losses at the gene ends were 3 bases for V and 5 bases for J; bases not matched to a gene: 6. Germline assignment: CDR1 DFQATT and CDR2 SNEGSKA (reference sequence). The DNA of the CDR3 is TGCAGTGCTAGGGAGCGGGGGACCCACAATGAGCAGTTCTTC. Its translation: CSARERGTHNEQFF.

This clonotype was picked up a small number of times. J is TRBJ2-7 and V is TRBV4-1; 7 positions agree with TRBD2. V shed 3 bases, J shed 1 base, and the junction held 3 bases outside the gene matches. Germline V gene lookup returns CDR1 MGHRA and CDR2 YSYEKL. The CDR3 contains 14 residues. Written as DNA, the CDR3 is TGCGCCAGCAGCCACGCGGGGGAGTCCTACGAGCAGTACTTC. Protein sequence: CASSHAGESYEQYF.

A note on this clonotype: Compared with germline, one end of the junction differs, possibly owing to a read error. V and J are TRBV20-1 and TRBJ2-3, with D possibly matching TRBD1 (6 bases). The germline CDR1 and CDR2 sequences are DFQATT and SNEGSKA (reference sequence). CDR3 length: 17 amino acids. The CDR3 here is CSAFPSTGQKLTDTQYF. DNA of the CDR3: TGTAGTGCTTTTCCCTCTACAGGGCAAAAGCTCACAGATACGCAGTATTTT.

In its sample, this clonotype was seen a few times. The chain recombines TRBV4-2 with TRBJ2-4; D unclear. Germline CDR1 and CDR2: LGHNA and YNFKEQ. This CDR3 region has 12 residues. V shed 0 bases and J shed 8 bases, with 5 bases lying between them. CDR3 in amino acids: CASSQETDIQYF. For the CDR3, the DNA is TGTGCCAGCAGCCAAGAGACTGACATTCAGTACTTC.

The chain carries TRBV3-1 and TRBJ2-3; D not resolved. The CDR3 has 17 amino acids. Germline V lookup: CDR1 LGHDT, CDR2 YNNKEL (reference sequence). Trimming pared 3 bases from V and 0 bases from J, leaving 16 bases between. In DNA form, the CDR3 reads TGTGCCAGCAGCCACGCTTCGTCCCCCAAGAGCACAGATACGCAGTATTTT. It specifies CASSHASSPKSTDTQYF.

In DNA, the CDR3 is TGTGCCAGCAGTTTTAGGTCTAGCTCCTACGAGCAGTACTTC. Translation gives CASSFRSSSYEQYF. V usage is TRBV12-3 or TRBV12-4 and J usage is TRBJ2-7; D is unresolved. The CDR3 has 14 amino acids. V gave up 3 bases and J gave up 0 bases, with 9 bases separating them.

The chain combines TRBV4-1 with TRBJ1-2, with TRBD1 as a possible D gene (5 bases). Germline lookup yields CDR1 MGHRA and CDR2 YSYEKL. The CDR3 runs 16 residues. V gave up 2 bases and J gave up 5 bases, with 18 bases separating them. The CDR3 loop is CASSQPREGEGYGYTF. In DNA form, the CDR3 reads TGCGCCAGCAGCCAACCCCGGGAGGGAGAGGGGTATGGCTACACCTTC.

This clonotype was seen once. This chain connects TRBV11-2 to TRBJ2-1; no firm D call. The CDR3 is 12 amino acids. The V end was cut by 0 bases, the J end by 10 bases, with 7 bases between. Germline-derived CDR1 and CDR2 are SGHAT and FQNNGV. For the CDR3, the DNA is TGTGCCAGCAGCTTAGAAAGGGTGGAGCAGTTCTTC. This codes for CASSLERVEQFF.

The V gene is TRBV5-1, the J gene TRBJ2-1; D unclear. In germline, CDR1 is SGHRS, CDR2 YFSETQ. The ends were cut back, 3 bases at V and 0 bases at J, with 13 bases in the middle. The CDR3 loop spans 16 amino acids. The CDR3 DNA follows: TGCGCCAGCAGCTCGACCCCCCTGAGCTCCTACAATGAGCAGTTCTTC. Translation gives CASSSTPLSSYNEQFF.

This chain connects TRBV4-1 to TRBJ2-7; 8 bases align to TRBD1. The end of the DNA is better explained by TRBJ2-5, so the J call may be wrong. Germline lookup yields CDR1 MGHRA and CDR2 YSYEKL. This CDR3 contains 16 residues. The CDR3, as DNA: TGCGCCAGCAGCCAGGGCCTCGGGACAGGAGAAGAGACCCAGTACTTC. It yields the protein CASSQGLGTGEETQYF.

The chain joins TRBV9 to TRBJ1-3, with TRBD1 matching over 7 bases. Per the germline V gene, CDR1 is SGDLS and CDR2 is YYNGEE. The ends lost 3 bases at V and 3 bases at J; junction bases unmatched: 3. The CDR3 has 14 amino acids. The CDR3 sequence is CASSAGTVGNTIYF. CDR3 coding DNA: TGTGCCAGCAGCGCCGGGACAGTTGGAAACACCATATATTTT.